These 8 T cell receptor beta chains share one sample of origin, sequenced in a study of cytomegalovirus exposure and HLA in healthy donors. Primers for the PCR totalled 60 Vbeta and 13 Jbeta. Sequencing was performed with immunoSEQ multiplex PCR; in TCRdb, only in-frame clones are kept and a portion is missing. This table holds over 95,000 clones, approximately 74% found once. The sample consisted of PBMCs. The source of these receptors is a woman in her thirties or forties in good health and CMV-seropositive.

The gene calls are TRBV11-3 and TRBJ2-3; the D is unclear. Trimming took off 4 bases at V and 6 bases at J, with 11 bases between the two ends. This CDR3 spans 13 amino acids. Germline V gives CDR1 SGHNT, CDR2 YENEEA. The chain's CDR3 is CASSSGASDTQYF. The CDR3 DNA follows: TGTGCCAGCAGCTCTGGAGCTTCCGATACGCAGTATTTT.

This rearrangement joins TRBV9 to TRBJ1-5, with D possibly TRBD1 on 6 matching bases. In germline, CDR1 is SGDLS, CDR2 YYNGEE. The CDR3 totals 15 residues. Trimming pared 4 bases from V and 1 base from J, leaving 12 bases between. CDR3 DNA sequence: TGTGCCAGCAGCCCCCTAGGACAGAGCAATCAGCCCCAGCATTTT. It encodes CASSPLGQSNQPQHF.

V usage is TRBV14 and J usage is TRBJ2-3, with TRBD2 as a possible D gene (5 bases). The CDR3 contains 14 residues. Per germline, CDR1 SGHDN and CDR2 FVKESK. The V gene lost 4 bases and the J gene lost 8 bases, with 16 bases spanning the gap. CDR3 sequence: CASSPSARGGTQYF. Written as DNA, the CDR3 is TGTGCCAGCAGCCCCTCAGCCCGTGGAGGTACGCAGTATTTT.

This chain joins TRBV7-6 and TRBJ1-6; maybe TRBD1 (5 bases). Per the germline V gene, CDR1 is SGHVS and CDR2 is FNYEAQ. The ends were cut back, 0 bases at V and 5 bases at J, with 17 bases in the middle. The CDR3 runs 18 residues. The CDR3, as DNA: TGTGCCAGCAGCTTAGCCTCCTGGGGCGGGAACGATAATTCACCCCTCCACTTT. It translates to CASSLASWGGNDNSPLHF.

The CDR3 DNA is TGCAGCGTTGTCGGCGGGGCCACAGATACGCAGTATTTT. The encoded protein is CSVVGGATDTQYF. The chain is built from TRBV29-1 and TRBJ2-3; D is perhaps TRBD2 (6 bases). The length of the CDR3 is 13 residues. Trimming took 4 bases from V and 2 from J, leaving 10 bases between them. Germline CDR1 SQVTM, CDR2 ANQGSEA.

This clone was counted a few times. V is TRBV7-8 and J is TRBJ2-1; D is unresolved. Between the trimmed V and J ends, which lost 0 bases and 0 bases, there was a span of 12 bases. CDR1 is SGHVS and CDR2 is FQNEAQ in the germline V gene. The CDR3 is made up of 17 amino acids. The CDR3, as DNA: TGTGCCAGCAGCTTAGCTTCGAGCGCCCTCTCCTACAATGAGCAGTTCTTC. This sequence encodes CASSLASSALSYNEQFF.

The CDR3: CATPDNYNEQFF. The CDR3 DNA is TGTGCCACCCCGGACAACTACAATGAGCAGTTCTTC. This chain connects TRBV6-1 to TRBJ2-1, with a tentative D call TRBD1 (5 bases). Germline V gene sequence: CDR1 MNHNS, CDR2 SASEGT. Trimming shortened V by 10 bases and J by 3 bases, and 10 bases separated the two germline ends. The CDR3 contains 12 residues.

This sequence joins TRBV7-9 and TRBJ2-1; TRBD2 matches at 7 bases. Germline-derived CDR1 and CDR2 are SEHNR and FQNEAQ (reference sequence). The CDR3 extends over 15 amino acids. J was trimmed by 9 bases and V by 6 bases; bases with no gene match: 14. The CDR3, as DNA: TGTGCCAGCAGACCCCGACTAGCCCGGCAGGGTGAGCAGTTCTTC. It specifies CASRPRLARQGEQFF.